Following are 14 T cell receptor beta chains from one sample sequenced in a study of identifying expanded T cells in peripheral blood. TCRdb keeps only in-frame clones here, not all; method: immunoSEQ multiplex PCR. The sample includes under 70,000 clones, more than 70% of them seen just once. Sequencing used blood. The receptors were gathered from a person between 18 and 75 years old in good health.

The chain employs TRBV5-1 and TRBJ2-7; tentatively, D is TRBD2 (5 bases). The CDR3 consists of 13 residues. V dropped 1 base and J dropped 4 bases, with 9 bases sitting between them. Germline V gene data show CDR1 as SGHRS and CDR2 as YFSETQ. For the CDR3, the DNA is TGCGCCAGCAGCTTGAGGGCGGGTTACGAGCAGTACTTC. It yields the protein CASSLRAGYEQYF.

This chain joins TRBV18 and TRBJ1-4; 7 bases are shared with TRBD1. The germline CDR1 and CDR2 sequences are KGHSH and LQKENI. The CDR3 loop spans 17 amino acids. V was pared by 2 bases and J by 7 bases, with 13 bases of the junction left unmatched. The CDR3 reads CASSPELRGQDGEKLFF. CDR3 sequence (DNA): TGTGCCAGCTCACCAGAGTTGAGGGGGCAGGATGGTGAAAAACTGTTTTTT.

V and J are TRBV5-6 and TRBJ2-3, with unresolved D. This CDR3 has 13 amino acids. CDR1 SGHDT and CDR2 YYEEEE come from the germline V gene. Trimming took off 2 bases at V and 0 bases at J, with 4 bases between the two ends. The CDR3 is CASSFVSTDTQYF. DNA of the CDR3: TGTGCCAGCAGCTTCGTGAGCACAGATACGCAGTATTTT.

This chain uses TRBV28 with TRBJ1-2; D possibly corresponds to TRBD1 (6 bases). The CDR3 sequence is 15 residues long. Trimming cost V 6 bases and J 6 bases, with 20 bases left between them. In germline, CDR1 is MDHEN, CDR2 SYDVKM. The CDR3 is CASRGNRVEEHGYTF. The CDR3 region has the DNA TGTGCCAGCAGAGGAAACAGGGTGGAGGAGCATGGCTACACCTTC.

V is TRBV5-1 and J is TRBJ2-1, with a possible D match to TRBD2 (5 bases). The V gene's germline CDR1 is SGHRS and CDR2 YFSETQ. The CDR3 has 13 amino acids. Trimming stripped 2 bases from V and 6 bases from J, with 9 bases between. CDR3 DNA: TGCGCCAGCAGCTTCGGTCTAGCCAATGAGCAGTTCTTC. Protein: CASSFGLANEQFF. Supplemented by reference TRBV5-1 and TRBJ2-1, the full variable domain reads KAGVTQTPRYLIKTRGQQVTLSCSPISGHRSVSWYQQTPGQGLQFLFEYFSETQRNKGNFPGRFSGRQFSNSRSEMNVSTLELGDSALYLCASSFGLANEQFFGPGTRLTVL.

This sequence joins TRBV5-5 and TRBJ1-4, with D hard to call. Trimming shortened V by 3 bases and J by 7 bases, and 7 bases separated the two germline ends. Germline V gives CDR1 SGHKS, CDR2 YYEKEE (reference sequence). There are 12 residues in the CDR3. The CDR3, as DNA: TGTGCCAGCAGCTCGGAGGCTGAAAAACTGTTTTTT. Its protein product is CASSSEAEKLFF. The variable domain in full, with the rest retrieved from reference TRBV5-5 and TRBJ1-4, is DAGVTQSPTHLIKTRGQQVTLRCSPISGHKSVSWYQQVLGQGPQFIFQYYEKEERGRGNFPDRFSARQFPNYSSELNVNALLLGDSALYLCASSSEAEKLFFGSGTQLSVL.

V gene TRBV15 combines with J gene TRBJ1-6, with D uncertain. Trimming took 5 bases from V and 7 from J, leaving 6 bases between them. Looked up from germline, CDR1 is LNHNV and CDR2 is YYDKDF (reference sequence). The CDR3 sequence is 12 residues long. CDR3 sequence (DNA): TGTGCCACCAGCGCGGAGAATTCACCCCTCCACTTT. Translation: CATSAENSPLHF. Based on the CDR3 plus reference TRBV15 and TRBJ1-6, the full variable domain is DAMVIQNPRYQVTQFGKPVTLSCSQTLNHNVMYWYQQKSSQAPKLLFHYYDKDFNNEADTPDNFQSRRPNTSFCFLDIRSPGLGDTAMYLCATSAENSPLHFGNGTRLTVT.

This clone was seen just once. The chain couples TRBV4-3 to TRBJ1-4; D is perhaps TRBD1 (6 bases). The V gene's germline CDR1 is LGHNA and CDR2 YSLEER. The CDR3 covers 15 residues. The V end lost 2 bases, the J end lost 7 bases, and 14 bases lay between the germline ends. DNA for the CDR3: TGCGCCAGCAGCCAATTCCCCGGACAGCCTGAAAAACTGTTTTTT. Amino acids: CASSQFPGQPEKLFF.

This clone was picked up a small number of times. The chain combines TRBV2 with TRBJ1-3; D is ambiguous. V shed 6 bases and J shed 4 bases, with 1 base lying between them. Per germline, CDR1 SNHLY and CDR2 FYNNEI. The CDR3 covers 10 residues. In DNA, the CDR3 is TGTGCCAGCAGGGGAAACACCATATATTTT. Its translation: CASRGNTIYF.

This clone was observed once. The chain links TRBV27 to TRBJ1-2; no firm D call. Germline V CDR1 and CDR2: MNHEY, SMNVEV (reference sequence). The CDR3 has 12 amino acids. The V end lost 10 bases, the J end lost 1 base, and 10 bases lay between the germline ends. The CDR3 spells CATLSLNYGYTF. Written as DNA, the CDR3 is TGTGCCACCCTCTCACTTAACTATGGCTACACCTTC.

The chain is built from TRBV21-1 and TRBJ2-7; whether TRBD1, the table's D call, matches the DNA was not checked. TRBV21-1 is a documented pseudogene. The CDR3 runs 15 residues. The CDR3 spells CASSNRAGRTDEQYF. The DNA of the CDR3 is TGTGCCAGCAGCAATAGGGCAGGGCGGACAGACGAGCAGTACTTC.

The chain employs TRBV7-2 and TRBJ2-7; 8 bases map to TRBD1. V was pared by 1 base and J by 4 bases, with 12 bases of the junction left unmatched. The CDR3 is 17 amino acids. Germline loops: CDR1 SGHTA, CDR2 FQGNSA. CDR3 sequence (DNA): TGTGCCAGCAGCTTAGAAGCAGGGGGCGCGGTTCATTACGAGCAGTACTTC. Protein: CASSLEAGGAVHYEQYF.

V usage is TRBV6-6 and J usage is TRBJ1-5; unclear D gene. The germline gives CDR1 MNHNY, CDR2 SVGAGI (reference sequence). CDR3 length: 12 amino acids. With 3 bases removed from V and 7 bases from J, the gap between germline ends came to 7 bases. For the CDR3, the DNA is TGTGCCAGCAGTTATGGTCGGCAGCCCCAGCATTTT. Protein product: CASSYGRQPQHF.

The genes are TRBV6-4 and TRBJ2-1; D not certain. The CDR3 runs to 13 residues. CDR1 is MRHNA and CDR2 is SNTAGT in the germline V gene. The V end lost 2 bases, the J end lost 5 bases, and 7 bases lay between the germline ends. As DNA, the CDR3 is TGTGCCAGCAGTGACACGGAAAACAATGAGCAGTTCTTC. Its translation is CASSDTENNEQFF.